This entry describes one T cell receptor beta chain. Its antigen is undetermined. Here immunoSEQ multiplex PCR was the method, and the copy in TCRdb shows in-frame clones only, minus some. The sample comprises about 120,000 clones, around 89% of which are singletons, and about 3.7% rests with the top ten. This sample was included in a study of T cell responses to AZD1222 COVID-19 vaccine. Study-level background: Researchers grouped second doses given at about 4 or about 12 weeks into one pool. Study-level points and caveats: The study reported that nearly half of spike-specific TCRs target unmutated variant regions. Among the donors, most were white British and more were female, and clonal diversity was possibly underestimated. A rise in Spike-specific TCR breadth and depth followed two AZD1222 doses.

V lost 4 bases to trimming and J lost 8 bases; unmatched junction nucleotides: 8. The CDR3 has 15 residues. CDR1 is SGHNT and CDR2 is YENEEA in the germline V gene. This specimen was peripheral blood, taken on day 0 of AZD1222 vaccination. The TCR was taken from an adult in good health. The chain combines TRBV11-3 with TRBJ2-1; 10 nucleotides agree with TRBD1. CDR3 residues: CASSSPGQGIDEQFF. The CDR3 nucleotides are TGTGCCAGCAGCTCTCCGGGACAGGGGATAGATGAGCAGTTCTTC. The variable domain in full, with the rest retrieved from reference TRBV11-3 and TRBJ2-1, is EAGVVQSPRYKIIEKKQPVAFWCNPISGHNTLYWYLQNLGQGPELLIRYENEEAVDDSQLPKDRFSAERLKGVDSTLKIQPAELGDSAVYLCASSSPGQGIDEQFFGPGTRLTVL.